This T cell receptor (beta chain) was documented in a study of technical replicates of blood from several donors. The assay was immunoSEQ multiplex PCR, and TCRdb's table has in-frame clones only and misses some. The sample has around 53,000 clones, approximately 90% seen once. This CDR3 is 13 amino acids long. CDR1 and CDR2 from the germline V gene are SEHNR and FQNEAQ (reference sequence). V was cut by 5 bases and J by 2 bases, with 9 bases left in between. The sample comprised PBMCs. The chain links TRBV7-9 to TRBJ1-1; D unresolved. This TCR was sampled from a human donor in good health. Some clones in this sample may be carry-over from other donors' samples. CDR3 coding DNA: TGTGCCAGCAGCCAGCGGGGTAACACTGAAGCTTTCTTT. Translated, it gives CASSQRGNTEAFF.